This TCR beta chain was obtained from a study of T cell responses to AZD1222 COVID-19 vaccine. V lost 0 bases, J lost 4 bases, and 9 bases lay in between. This CDR3 contains 14 residues. CDR1 is LGHDT, CDR2 YNNKEL, per germline (reference sequence). Some clones are missing from TCRdb's copy, which holds only in-frame ones; the method was immunoSEQ multiplex PCR. The table lists 100,000 to 150,000 clones, 90% of them singletons. Study-wide points: The repertoires were collected only after the peak T cell response. Baseline testing showed seropositivity in only 6 or 7 AZD1222 recipients. Spike-specific TCRs gained breadth and depth after people received two AZD1222 doses.

On this clone: The antigen is unknown.

Material: peripheral blood, obtained on day 0 of AZD1222 vaccination. V usage is TRBV3-1 (or the pseudogene TRBV3-2) and J usage is TRBJ1-2; D may be TRBD1 (5 bases). This clonotype was sampled from an adult in good health. The CDR3 loop reads CASSQDRGTYGYTF. The CDR3 coding sequence is TGTGCCAGCAGCCAAGATCGGGGGACCTATGGCTACACCTTC.